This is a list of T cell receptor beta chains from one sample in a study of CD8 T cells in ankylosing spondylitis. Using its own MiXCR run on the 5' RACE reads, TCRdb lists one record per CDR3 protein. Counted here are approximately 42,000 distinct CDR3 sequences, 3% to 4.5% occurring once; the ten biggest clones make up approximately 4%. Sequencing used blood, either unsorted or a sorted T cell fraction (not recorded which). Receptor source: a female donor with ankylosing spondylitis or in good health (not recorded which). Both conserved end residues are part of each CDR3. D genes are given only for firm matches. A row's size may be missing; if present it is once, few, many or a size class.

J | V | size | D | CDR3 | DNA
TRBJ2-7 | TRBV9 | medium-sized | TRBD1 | CASSESGRGLGEQYF | TGTGCCAGCAGCGAGAGTGGCAGGGGGCTTGGAGAGCAGTACTTC
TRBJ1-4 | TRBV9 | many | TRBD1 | CASSPLLTGGREKLFF | TGTGCCAGCAGCCCCCTTCTGACAGGGGGCCGAGAAAAACTGTTTTTT
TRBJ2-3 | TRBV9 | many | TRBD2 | CASSGAGVTDTQYF | TGTGCCAGCAGCGGTGCGGGGGTAACAGATACGCAGTATTTT
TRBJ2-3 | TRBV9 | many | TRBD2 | CASTPGLGNVVTQYF | TGTGCCAGTACCCCGGGACTAGGGAATGTCGTTACGCAGTATTTT
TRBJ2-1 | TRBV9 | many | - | CASSVGSQGGEQFF | TGTGCCAGCAGCGTAGGTTCTCAGGGCGGTGAGCAGTTCTTC
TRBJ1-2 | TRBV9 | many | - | CASLATGTSHGYTF | TGTGCCAGCTTAGCAACCGGGACTTCCCATGGCTACACCTTC
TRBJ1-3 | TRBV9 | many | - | CASSVERHSGNTIYF | TGTGCCAGCAGCGTAGAACGGCACTCTGGAAACACCATATATTTT
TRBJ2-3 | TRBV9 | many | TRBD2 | CASSSGTRGDTQYF | TGTGCCAGCAGCTCCGGGACTAGGGGAGATACGCAGTATTTT
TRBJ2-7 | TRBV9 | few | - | CASSAPAGPFSEQYF | TGTGCCAGCAGCGCACCGGCCGGGCCCTTCAGCGAGCAGTACTTC
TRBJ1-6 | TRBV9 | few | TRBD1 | CASSVGAPTGGRNSPLHF | TGTGCCAGCAGCGTAGGAGCACCAACAGGGGGGAGGAATTCACCCCTCCACTTT
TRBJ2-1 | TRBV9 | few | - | CASSASGVPRASYNEQFF | TGTGCCAGCAGCGCCTCGGGGGTCCCAAGGGCCTCCTACAATGAGCAGTTCTTC
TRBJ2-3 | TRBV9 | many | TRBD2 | CASSVLAGGLDTQYF | TGTGCCAGCAGCGTTTTAGCGGGGGGTTTAGATACGCAGTATTTT
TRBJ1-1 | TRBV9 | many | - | CASSVGDLMNTEAFF | TGTGCCAGCAGCGTAGGGGACCTCATGAACACTGAAGCTTTCTTT
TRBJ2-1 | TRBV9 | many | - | CASTLGRGGEQFF | TGTGCCAGCACCCTGGGAAGGGGGGGTGAGCAGTTCTTC
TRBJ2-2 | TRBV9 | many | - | CASNSGNTGELFF | TGTGCCAGCAACTCAGGGAACACCGGGGAGCTGTTTTTT
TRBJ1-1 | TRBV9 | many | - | CASSVDLANRAFF | TGTGCCAGCAGCGTAGATTTGGCCAACCGAGCTTTCTTT
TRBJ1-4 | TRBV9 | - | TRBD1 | CASSGGQGYEKLFF | TGTGCCAGCAGCGGCGGACAGGGGTATGAAAAACTGTTTTTT
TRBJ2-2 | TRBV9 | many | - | CASSVNPSGELFF | TGTGCCAGCAGCGTGAATCCCTCCGGGGAGCTGTTTTTT
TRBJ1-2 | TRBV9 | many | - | CASSVGPDLVDYGYTF | TGTGCCAGCAGCGTAGGCCCCGACCTCGTTGACTATGGCTACACCTTC
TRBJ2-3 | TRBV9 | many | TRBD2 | CASSVGLAGADTQYF | TGTGCCAGCAGCGTAGGACTAGCGGGGGCAGATACGCAGTATTTT
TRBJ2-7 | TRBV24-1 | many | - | CATSDCEQNYEQYF | TGTGCCACCAGTGATTGTGAGCAGAACTACGAGCAGTACTTC
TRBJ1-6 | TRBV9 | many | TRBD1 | CASSPRDRNSPLHF | TGTGCCAGCAGCCCTCGGGACAGGAATTCACCCCTCCACTTT
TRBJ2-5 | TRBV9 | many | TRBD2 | CASSGAGEETQYF | TGTGCCAGCAGTGGGGCGGGGGAGGAGACCCAGTACTTC
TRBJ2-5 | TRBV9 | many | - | CASSVGMGLETQYF | TGTGCCAGCAGCGTAGGGATGGGGCTAGAGACCCAGTACTTC
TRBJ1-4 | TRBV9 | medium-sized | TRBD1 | CASSVAGGVSEKLFF | TGTGCCAGCAGCGTAGCAGGGGGCGTGAGTGAAAAACTGTTTTTT
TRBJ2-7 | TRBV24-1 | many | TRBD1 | CATPPPDRDCEQYF | TGTGCCACCCCCCCTCCGGACAGGGATTGCGAGCAGTACTTC
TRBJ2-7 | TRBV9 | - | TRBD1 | CASSVGQGLTVNSYEQYF | TGTGCCAGCAGCGTAGGACAGGGCCTTACTGTGAACTCCTACGAGCAGTACTTC
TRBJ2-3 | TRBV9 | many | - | CASSPRTSTDTQYF | TGTGCCAGCAGCCCACGGACCAGCACAGATACGCAGTATTTT
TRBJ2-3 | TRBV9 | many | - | CASSMGRYGTDTQYF | TGTGCCAGCAGCATGGGACGCTATGGCACAGATACGCAGTATTTT
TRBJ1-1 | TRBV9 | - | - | CASSVDEGSTEAFF | TGTGCCAGCAGCGTAGATGAGGGGAGCACTGAAGCTTTCTTT
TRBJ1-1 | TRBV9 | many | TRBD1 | CASSVSGGTEWQAFF | TGTGCCAGCAGCGTATCAGGGGGGACAGAGTGGCAAGCTTTCTTT
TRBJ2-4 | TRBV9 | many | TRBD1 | CASSAGTAKNIQYF | TGTGCCAGCAGCGCTGGGACAGCGAAAAACATTCAGTACTTC
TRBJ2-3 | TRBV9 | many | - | CASSASFDTQYF | TGTGCCAGCAGCGCTAGCTTTGATACGCAGTATTTT
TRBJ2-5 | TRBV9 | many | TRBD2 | CASSRGLASRGETQYF | TGTGCCAGCAGCCGGGGACTAGCCTCCCGGGGGGAGACCCAGTACTTC
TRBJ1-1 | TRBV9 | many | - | CASSSTVDYTEAFF | TGTGCCAGCAGCTCTACTGTCGATTACACTGAAGCTTTCTTT
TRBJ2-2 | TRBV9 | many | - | CASSPRQGGDTGELFF | TGTGCCAGCAGCCCGAGACAGGGAGGGGACACCGGGGAGCTGTTTTTT
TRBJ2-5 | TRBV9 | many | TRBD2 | CASSVGASGGAQETQYF | TGTGCCAGCAGCGTAGGTGCGAGCGGGGGGGCCCAAGAGACCCAGTACTTC
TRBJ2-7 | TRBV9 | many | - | CASSVDPSGSSYEQYF | TGTGCCAGCAGCGTAGATCCGTCGGGAAGCTCCTACGAGCAGTACTTC
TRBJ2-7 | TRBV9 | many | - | CASSVGGDNTGTYEQYF | TGTGCCAGCAGCGTAGGAGGGGACAACACCGGTACCTACGAGCAGTACTTC
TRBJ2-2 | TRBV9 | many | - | CASSVTGYGELFF | TGTGCCAGCAGCGTGACAGGATACGGGGAGCTGTTTTTT
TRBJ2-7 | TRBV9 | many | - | CASSVGGVNYEQYF | TGTGCCAGCAGCGTAGGGGGGGTAAACTACGAGCAGTACTTC
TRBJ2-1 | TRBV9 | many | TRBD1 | CASSIIGTVSYNEQFF | TGTGCCAGCAGCATAATCGGGACAGTTTCCTACAATGAGCAGTTCTTC
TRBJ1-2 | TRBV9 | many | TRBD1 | CASSTRQGAHYGYTF | TGTGCCAGCAGCACCCGACAGGGCGCTCACTATGGCTACACCTTC
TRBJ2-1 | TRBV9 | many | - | CASSVATEGVGANEQFF | TGTGCCAGCAGCGTCGCGACGGAGGGTGTTGGCGCCAATGAGCAGTTCTTC